This TCR beta chain was documented in a study of blood T cell repertoires in COVID-19. The CDR3 covers 13 residues. V shed 5 bases and J shed 6 bases, with 13 bases lying between them. Germline CDR1 and CDR2: MDHEN and SYDVKM. This table comes from immunoSEQ multiplex PCR, and its TCRdb copy is limited to in-frame clones, with some not included. The sample has under 300,000 clones; about nine tenths are singletons. The chain is built from TRBV28 and TRBJ1-2; a possible D gene is TRBD1 (6 bases). Sequenced material: PBMCs or T cells enriched from blood (not recorded which). This receptor was obtained from a woman aged 30 to 39 with acute COVID-19. CDR3 sequence reads: CASSAQGRNGYTF. The CDR3 coding sequence is TGTGCCAGCAGTGCACAGGGTCGGAATGGCTACACCTTC.